This T cell receptor beta chain comes out of a study of OX40 agonist ivuxolimab in advanced cancers. Across the whole study: A male proportion of more than 75% was recorded, with mean age about 62 years and range roughly 23 to 85.

This clone was seen a single time. The target antigen is unknown. The CDR3 totals 14 residues. CDR1 and CDR2 (germline): MNHEY, SMNVEV (reference sequence). Germline trimming cut 4 bases from V and 4 bases from J; bases unmatched to any gene: 3. Blood sampling was done at baseline, cycle 4 day 1, and cycle 7 day 1. Using immunoSEQ multiplex PCR, the repertoire was profiled, and TCRdb retains in-frame clones only, with some absent. Among 45,000 to 55,000 clones listed, roughly 94% were seen once. Study-wide findings and caveats: At 0.1 to 3.0 mg/kg and by week 6, CD4+ and CD8+ T cells in the blood had expanded clonally.

This specimen consisted of CD4+ or CD8+ T cells sorted from blood, obtained in a trial of the OX40 agonist ivuxolimab. The TCR was taken from an adult with an advanced solid tumor such as melanoma, head and neck, liver or kidney cancer. V and J are TRBV27 and TRBJ2-7, with 11 bases that match TRBD2. The CDR3 here is CASSSTSGSYEQYF. The CDR3 coding sequence is TGTGCCAGCAGTTCCACTAGCGGGAGTTACGAGCAGTACTTC.